Sequencing of this T cell receptor (beta chain) was carried out in a study of a mutant IDH1 vaccine in newly diagnosed glioma. The CDR3 loop spans 16 amino acids. The germline V gene encodes CDR1 ENHRY and CDR2 SYGVKD. The V end lost 3 bases, the J end lost 2 bases, and 14 bases lay between the germline ends. Regarding this clone: What it binds is not known.

Assay used: immunoSEQ multiplex PCR; TCRdb lists only in-frame clones, some missing. The sample gives 53,000 or so clones, roughly three quarters of which show up once; about 7% is in the top ten. Time point specified: week 35, safety follow-up. With topical imiquimod, each dose of the vaccine consisted of 300 ug of mutant IDH1 20-mer peptide. The sequence came from a man aged 35-49 years with glioma. This sample comprised PBMCs, obtained from a glioma patient whose treatment included an IDH1 peptide vaccine. The chain joins TRBV10-3 to TRBJ1-5; D gene uncertain. The DNA for the CDR3 is TGTGCCATCAGTGAAAACGGGGTTCGGGGCAATCAGCCCCAGCATTTT. Its protein product is CAISENGVRGNQPQHF.